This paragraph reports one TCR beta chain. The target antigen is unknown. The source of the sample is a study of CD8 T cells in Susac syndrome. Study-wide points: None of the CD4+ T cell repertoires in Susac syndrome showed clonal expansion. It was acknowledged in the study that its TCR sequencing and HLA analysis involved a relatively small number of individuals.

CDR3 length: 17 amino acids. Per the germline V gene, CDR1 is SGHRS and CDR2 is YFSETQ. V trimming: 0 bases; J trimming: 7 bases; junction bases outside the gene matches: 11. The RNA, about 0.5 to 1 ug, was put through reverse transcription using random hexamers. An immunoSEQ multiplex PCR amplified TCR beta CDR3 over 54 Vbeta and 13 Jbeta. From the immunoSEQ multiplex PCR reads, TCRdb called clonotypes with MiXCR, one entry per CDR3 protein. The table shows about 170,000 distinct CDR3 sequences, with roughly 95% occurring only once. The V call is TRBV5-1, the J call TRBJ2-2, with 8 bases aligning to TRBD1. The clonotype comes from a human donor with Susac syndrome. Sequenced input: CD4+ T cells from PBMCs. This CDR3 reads CASSLAGQGALGGELFF. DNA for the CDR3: TGCGCCAGCAGCTTGGCCGGGCAGGGGGCTCTCGGCGGGGAGCTGTTTTTT.